This T cell receptor beta chain was documented in a study of blood T cell repertoires in COVID-19. About the study: Samples representing acute and convalescent COVID-19 were sourced from the United States, Italy and Spain.

Unmatched junction bases numbered 6, after V lost 4 bases and J lost 4 bases. CDR1 and CDR2 (germline): SNHLY, FYNNEI. The CDR3 runs 14 residues. Assay used: immunoSEQ multiplex PCR; TCRdb lists only in-frame clones, some missing. The sample carries around 160,000 clones, over 75% recorded once. The chain carries TRBV2 and TRBJ2-5; 7 positions agree with TRBD1. This clonotype originated in a man between 60 and 75 years old with active or convalescent COVID-19. Sample: peripheral blood. CDR3 coding DNA: TGTGCCAGCAGTGGAGGGACAGCTATAGAGACCCAGTACTTC. It yields the protein CASSGGTAIETQYF. Full variable domain (rest looked up from reference TRBV2 and TRBJ2-5): EPEVTQTPSHQVTQMGQEVILRCVPISNHLYFYWYRQILGQKVEFLVSFYNNEISEKSEIFDDQFSVERPDGSNFTLKIRSTKLEDSAMYFCASSGGTAIETQYFGPGTRLLVL.